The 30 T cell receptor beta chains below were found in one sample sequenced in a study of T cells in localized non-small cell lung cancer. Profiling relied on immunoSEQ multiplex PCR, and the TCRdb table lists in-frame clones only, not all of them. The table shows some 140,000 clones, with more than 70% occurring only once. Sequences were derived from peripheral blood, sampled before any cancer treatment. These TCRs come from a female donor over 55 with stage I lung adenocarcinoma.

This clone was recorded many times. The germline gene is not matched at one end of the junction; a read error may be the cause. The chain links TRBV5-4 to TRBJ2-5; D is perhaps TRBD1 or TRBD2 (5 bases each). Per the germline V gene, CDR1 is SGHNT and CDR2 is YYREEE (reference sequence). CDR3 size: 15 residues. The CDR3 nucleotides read TGTGCCAGCAGCCCAGGGCGGGCTAACCACGAGACCCAGTACTTC. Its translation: CASSPGRANHETQYF.

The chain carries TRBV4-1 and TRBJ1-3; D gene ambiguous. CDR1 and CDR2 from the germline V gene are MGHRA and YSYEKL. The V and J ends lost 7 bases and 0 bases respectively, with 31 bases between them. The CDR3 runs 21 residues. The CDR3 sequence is CASTRILIKERRRDSGNTIYF. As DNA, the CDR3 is TGCGCCAGCACCCGTATCCTTATAAAGGAACGTAGACGGGACTCTGGAAACACCATATATTTT.

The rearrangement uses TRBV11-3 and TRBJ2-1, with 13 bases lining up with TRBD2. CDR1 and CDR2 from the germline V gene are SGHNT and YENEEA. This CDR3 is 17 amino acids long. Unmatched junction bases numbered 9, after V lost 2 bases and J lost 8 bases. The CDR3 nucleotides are TGTGCCAGCAGCTTAAGGTCGGGACTAGCGGGATCGTATGAGCAGTTCTTC. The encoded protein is CASSLRSGLAGSYEQFF.

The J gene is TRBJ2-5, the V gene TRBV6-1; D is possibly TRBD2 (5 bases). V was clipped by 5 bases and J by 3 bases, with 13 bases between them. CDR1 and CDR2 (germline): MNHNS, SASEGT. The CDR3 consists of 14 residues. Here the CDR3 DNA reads TGTGCCAGCAGTCGAGACTGGGGAGAAGAGACCCAGTACTTC. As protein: CASSRDWGEETQYF.

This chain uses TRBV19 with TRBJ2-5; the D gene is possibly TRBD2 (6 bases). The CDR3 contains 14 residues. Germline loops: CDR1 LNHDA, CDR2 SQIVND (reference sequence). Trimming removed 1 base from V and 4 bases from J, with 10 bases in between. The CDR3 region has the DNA TGTGCCAGTAGTATAGGGCCCGGGGGAGAGACCCAGTACTTC. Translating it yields CASSIGPGGETQYF.

The CDR3 DNA is TGTGCCAGCAGTTACCAGGGCCTTGGTGGTGGCTACACCTTC. Translating it yields CASSYQGLGGGYTF. The chain joins TRBV6-5 to TRBJ1-2; D possibly corresponds to TRBD1 (5 bases). Trimming left V 2 bases short and J 7 bases short, with 14 bases between. Germline V lookup: CDR1 MNHEY, CDR2 SVGAGI. The CDR3 length is 14 residues.

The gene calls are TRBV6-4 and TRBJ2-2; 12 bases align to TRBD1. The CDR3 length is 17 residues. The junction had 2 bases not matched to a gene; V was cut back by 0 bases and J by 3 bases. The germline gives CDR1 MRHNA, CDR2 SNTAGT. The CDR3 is CASSDSGTGGDTGELFF. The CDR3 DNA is TGTGCCAGCAGTGACTCCGGGACAGGGGGCGACACCGGGGAGCTGTTTTTT.

CDR3 bases: TGTGCCAGCAGCCGGGAGGGTGGGTACGAGCAGTACTTC. It encodes CASSREGGYEQYF. This chain connects TRBV14 to TRBJ2-7, with 7 bases fitting TRBD2. V was clipped by 4 bases and J by 4 bases; unmatched bases: 4. The CDR3 is 13 residues long. Germline-derived CDR1 and CDR2 are SGHDN and FVKESK.

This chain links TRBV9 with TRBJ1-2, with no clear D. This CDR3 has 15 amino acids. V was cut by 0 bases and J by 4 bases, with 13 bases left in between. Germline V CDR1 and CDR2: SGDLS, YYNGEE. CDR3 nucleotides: TGTGCCAGCAGCGTAGGCTTGGCCAGCCTCTATGGCTACACCTTC. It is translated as CASSVGLASLYGYTF.

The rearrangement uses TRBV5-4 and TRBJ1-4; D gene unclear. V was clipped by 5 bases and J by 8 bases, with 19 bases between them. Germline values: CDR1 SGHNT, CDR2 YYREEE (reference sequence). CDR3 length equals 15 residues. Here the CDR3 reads CASSHRESLEEKLFF. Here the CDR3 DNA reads TGTGCCAGCAGTCACCGGGAAAGCTTGGAGGAAAAACTGTTTTTT.

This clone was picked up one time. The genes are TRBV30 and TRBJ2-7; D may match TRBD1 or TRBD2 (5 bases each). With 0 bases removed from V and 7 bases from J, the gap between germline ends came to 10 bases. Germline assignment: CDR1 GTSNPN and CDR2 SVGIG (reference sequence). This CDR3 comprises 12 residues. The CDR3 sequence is CAWSVEGLEQYF. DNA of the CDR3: TGTGCCTGGAGTGTCGAGGGGTTGGAGCAGTACTTC.

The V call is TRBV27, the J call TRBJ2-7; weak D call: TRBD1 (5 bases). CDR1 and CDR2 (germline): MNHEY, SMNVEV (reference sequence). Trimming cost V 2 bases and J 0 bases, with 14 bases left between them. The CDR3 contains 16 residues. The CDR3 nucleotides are TGTGCCAGCAGTTTAAAGGGCAGGGTATTCTCCTACGAGCAGTACTTC. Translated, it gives CASSLKGRVFSYEQYF.

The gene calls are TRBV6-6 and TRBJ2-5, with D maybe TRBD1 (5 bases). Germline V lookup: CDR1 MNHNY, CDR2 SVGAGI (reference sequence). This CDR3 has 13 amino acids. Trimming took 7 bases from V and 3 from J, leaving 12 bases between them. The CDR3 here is CASMEGAEETQYF. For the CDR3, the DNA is TGTGCCAGCATGGAAGGGGCTGAAGAGACCCAGTACTTC.

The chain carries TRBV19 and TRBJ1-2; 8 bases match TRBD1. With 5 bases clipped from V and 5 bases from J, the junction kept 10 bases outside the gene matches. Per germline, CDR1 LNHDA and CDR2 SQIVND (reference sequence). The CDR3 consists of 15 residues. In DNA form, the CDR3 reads TGTGCCAGTAGTCCGCCTACAGGGGGTAAATATGGCTACACCTTC. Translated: CASSPPTGGKYGYTF.

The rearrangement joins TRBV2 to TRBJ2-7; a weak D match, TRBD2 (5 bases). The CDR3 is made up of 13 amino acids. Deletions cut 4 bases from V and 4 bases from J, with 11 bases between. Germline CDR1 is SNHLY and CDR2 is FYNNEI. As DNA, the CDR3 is TGTGCCAGCAGTGGGCCAAGAGGGTACGAGCAGTACTTC. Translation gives CASSGPRGYEQYF.

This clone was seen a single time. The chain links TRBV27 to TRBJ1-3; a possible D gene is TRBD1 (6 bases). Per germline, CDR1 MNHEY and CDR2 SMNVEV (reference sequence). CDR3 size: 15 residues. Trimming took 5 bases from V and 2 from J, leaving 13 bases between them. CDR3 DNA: TGTGCCAGCAGTCCAAGCCGGGACACTGGAAACACCATATATTTT. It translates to CASSPSRDTGNTIYF.

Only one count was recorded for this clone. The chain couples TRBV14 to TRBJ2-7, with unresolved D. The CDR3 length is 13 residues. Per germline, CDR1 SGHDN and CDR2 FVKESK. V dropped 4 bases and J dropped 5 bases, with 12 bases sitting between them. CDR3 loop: CASSPPRPHEQYF. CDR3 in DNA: TGTGCCAGCAGCCCTCCCCGCCCCCACGAGCAGTACTTC. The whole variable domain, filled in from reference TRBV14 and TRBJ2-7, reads EAGVTQFPSHSVIEKGQTVTLRCDPISGHDNLYWYRRVMGKEIKFLLHFVKESKQDESGMPNNRFLAERTGGTYSTLKVQPAELEDSGVYFCASSPPRPHEQYFGPGTRLTVT.

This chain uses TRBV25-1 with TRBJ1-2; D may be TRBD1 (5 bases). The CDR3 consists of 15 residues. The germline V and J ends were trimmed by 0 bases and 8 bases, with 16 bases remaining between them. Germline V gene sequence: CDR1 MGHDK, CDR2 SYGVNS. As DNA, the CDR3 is TGTGCCAGCAGTGAATACGGGACGACAAGGCAGGGCTACACCTTC. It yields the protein CASSEYGTTRQGYTF.

DNA of the CDR3: TGTGCCAGCAGCTTCATCAGGGACGAGCAGTACTTC. This codes for CASSFIRDEQYF. V and J are TRBV7-8 and TRBJ2-7; tentative D call: TRBD1 (5 bases). The V and J ends lost 3 bases and 5 bases respectively, with 8 bases between them. The CDR3 contains 12 residues. Germline lookup yields CDR1 SGHVS and CDR2 FQNEAQ. Full variable domain (outside the CDR3, taken from reference TRBV7-8 and TRBJ2-7): GAGVSQSPRYKVAKRGQDVALRCDPISGHVSLFWYQQALGQGPEFLTYFQNEAQLDKSGLPSDRFFAERPEGSVSTLKIQRTQQEDSAVYLCASSFIRDEQYFGPGTRLTVT.

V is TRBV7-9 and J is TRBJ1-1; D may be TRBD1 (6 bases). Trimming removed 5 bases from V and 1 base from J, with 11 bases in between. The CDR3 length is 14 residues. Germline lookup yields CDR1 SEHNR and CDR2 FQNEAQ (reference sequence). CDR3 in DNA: TGTGCCAGCAGCCTCTTACAGGGGAACACTGAAGCTTTCTTT. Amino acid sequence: CASSLLQGNTEAFF.

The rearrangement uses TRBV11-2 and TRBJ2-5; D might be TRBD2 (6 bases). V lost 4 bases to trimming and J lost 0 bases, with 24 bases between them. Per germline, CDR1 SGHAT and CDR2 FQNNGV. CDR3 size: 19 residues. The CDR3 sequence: CASSSGDFSEVLYQETQYF. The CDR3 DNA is TGTGCCAGCAGCTCTGGGGACTTCTCCGAAGTTTTGTACCAAGAGACCCAGTACTTC. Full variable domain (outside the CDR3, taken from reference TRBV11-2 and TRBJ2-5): EAGVAQSPRYKIIEKRQSVAFWCNPISGHATLYWYQQILGQGPKLLIQFQNNGVVDDSQLPKDRFSAERLKGVDSTLKIQPAKLEDSAVYLCASSSGDFSEVLYQETQYFGPGTRLLVL.

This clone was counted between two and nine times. Written as DNA, the CDR3 is TGTGCCAGCAGCGCCGACATCTCTGGGGCCAACGTCCTGACTTTC. Protein: CASSADISGANVLTF. The V and J genes are TRBV6-1 and TRBJ2-6; D unclear. This CDR3 has 15 amino acids. With 6 bases removed from V and 0 bases from J, the gap between germline ends came to 9 bases. Germline loops: CDR1 MNHNS, CDR2 SASEGT.

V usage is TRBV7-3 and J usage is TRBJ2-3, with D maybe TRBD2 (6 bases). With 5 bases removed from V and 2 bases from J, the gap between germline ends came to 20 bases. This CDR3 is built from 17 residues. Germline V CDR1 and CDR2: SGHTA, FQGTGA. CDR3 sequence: CASSLGVAAPLTDTQYF. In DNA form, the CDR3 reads TGTGCCAGCAGCCTGGGTGTAGCGGCCCCCCTCACAGATACGCAGTATTTT.

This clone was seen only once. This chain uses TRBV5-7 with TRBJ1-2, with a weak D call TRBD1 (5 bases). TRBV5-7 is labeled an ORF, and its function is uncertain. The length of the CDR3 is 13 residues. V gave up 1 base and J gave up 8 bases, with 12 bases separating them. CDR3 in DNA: TGTGCCAGCAGCTTGCCCCAGGGTTCGGGCTACACCTTC. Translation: CASSLPQGSGYTF.

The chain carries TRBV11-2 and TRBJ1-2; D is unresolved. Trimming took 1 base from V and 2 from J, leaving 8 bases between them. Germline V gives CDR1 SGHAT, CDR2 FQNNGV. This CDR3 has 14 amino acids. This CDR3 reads CASSLGEGNYGYTF. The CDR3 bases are TGTGCCAGCAGCTTAGGTGAAGGGAACTATGGCTACACCTTC.

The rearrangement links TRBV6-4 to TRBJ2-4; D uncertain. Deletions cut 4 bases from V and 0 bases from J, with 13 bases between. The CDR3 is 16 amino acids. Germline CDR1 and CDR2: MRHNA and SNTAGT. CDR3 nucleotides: TGTGCCAGCAGTGGCCCCTTGGGTCTAGCCAAAAACATTCAGTACTTC. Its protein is CASSGPLGLAKNIQYF.

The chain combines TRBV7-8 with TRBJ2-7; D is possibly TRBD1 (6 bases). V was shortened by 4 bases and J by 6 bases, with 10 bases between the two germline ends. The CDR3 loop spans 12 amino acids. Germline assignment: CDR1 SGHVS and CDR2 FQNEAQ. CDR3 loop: CASSSPQGEQYF. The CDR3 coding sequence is TGTGCCAGCAGCTCCCCACAGGGCGAGCAGTACTTC.

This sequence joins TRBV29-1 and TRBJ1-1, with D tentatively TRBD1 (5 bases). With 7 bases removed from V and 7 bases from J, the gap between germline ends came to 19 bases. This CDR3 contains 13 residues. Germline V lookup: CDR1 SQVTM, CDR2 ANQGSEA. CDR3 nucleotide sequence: TGCAGCGCCCACCTCGTGGGGGTGGGTGAAGCTTTCTTT. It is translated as CSAHLVGVGEAFF.

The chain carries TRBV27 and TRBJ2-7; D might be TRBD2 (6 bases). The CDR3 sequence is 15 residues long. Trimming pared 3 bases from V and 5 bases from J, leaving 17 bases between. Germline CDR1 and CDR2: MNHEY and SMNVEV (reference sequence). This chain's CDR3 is CASSFLGSFTDEQYF. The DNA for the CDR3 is TGTGCCAGCAGTTTCCTCGGGAGTTTCACGGACGAGCAGTACTTC.

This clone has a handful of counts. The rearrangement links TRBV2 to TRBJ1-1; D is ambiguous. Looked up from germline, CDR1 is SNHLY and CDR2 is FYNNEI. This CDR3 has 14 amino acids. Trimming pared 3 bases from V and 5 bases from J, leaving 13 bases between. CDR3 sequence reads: CASSDGSTRTEAFF. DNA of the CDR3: TGTGCCAGCAGTGACGGGAGTACGAGAACTGAAGCTTTCTTT.